Listed below are T cell receptor beta chains from one sample, sequenced in a study of T cell repertoires and HLA-DP antigens. Method: immunoSEQ multiplex PCR; TCRdb's copy keeps in-frame clones and lacks some. The sample holds over 60,000 clones, around 80% seen once. These TCRs are of unknown antigen specificity. Sequencing was done on a sample of CD4+ T cells from PBMCs. These TCRs come from a man aged 55 to 69 in good health and CMV-seronegative. Each CDR3 is given with its conserved first and last residue. Each record gives: clone size, J gene, D gene, V gene, CDR3 protein, CDR3 DNA. D genes are given only for firm matches. Expanded clones get a size class; other rows say once, few or many, or leave the size out.

size: .
J: TRBJ2-1
D: TRBD2
V: TRBV5-1
CDR3: CASSSGTSVVNEQFF
DNA: TGCGCCAGCAGCTCCGGGACTAGCGTGGTCAATGAGCAGTTCTTC

size: .
J: TRBJ1-1
D: .
V: TRBV4-1
CDR3: CASSQGLRDTEAFF
DNA: TGCGCCAGCAGCCAAGGACTAAGAGACACTGAAGCTTTCTTT

size: .
J: TRBJ1-6
D: .
V: TRBV5-1
CDR3: CASSLDVGANSPLHF
DNA: TGCGCCAGCAGCTTGGATGTGGGCGCGAATTCACCCCTCCACTTT

size: few
J: TRBJ1-2
D: .
V: TRBV7-2
CDR3: CASSLSQGAGGYGYTF
DNA: TGTGCCAGCAGCTTAAGTCAAGGGGCGGGCGGCTATGGCTACACCTTC

size: .
J: TRBJ2-2
D: TRBD1
V: TRBV7-9
CDR3: CASSEPGQGYTGELFF
DNA: TGTGCCAGCAGCGAACCGGGACAGGGATACACCGGGGAGCTGTTTTTT

size: .
J: TRBJ2-3
D: .
V: TRBV7-2
CDR3: CASSLAGYTQYF
DNA: TGTGCCAGCAGCTTAGCTGGGTATACGCAGTATTTT

size: .
J: TRBJ2-3
D: .
V: TRBV9
CDR3: CASSFGPYPTDTQYF
DNA: TGTGCCAGCAGCTTTGGACCCTACCCAACAGATACGCAGTATTTT

size: few
J: TRBJ2-5
D: TRBD2
V: TRBV9
CDR3: CASSSRTSGGWETQYF
DNA: TGTGCCAGCAGCTCGAGGACTAGCGGGGGGTGGGAGACCCAGTACTTC

size: .
J: TRBJ1-2
D: TRBD1
V: TRBV10-3
CDR3: CAISGGQGLGYTF
DNA: TGTGCCATCAGTGGGGGACAGGGCTTGGGATACACCTTC

size: .
J: TRBJ2-7
D: .
V: TRBV9
CDR3: CASSAQISLGEQYF
DNA: TGTGCCAGCAGCGCCCAAATATCCTTGGGGGAGCAGTACTTC

size: .
J: TRBJ2-3
D: .
V: TRBV15
CDR3: CATSRTRQTPADTQYF
DNA: TGTGCCACCAGCAGAACCCGACAGACCCCCGCAGATACGCAGTATTTT

size: few
J: TRBJ1-5
D: .
V: TRBV20-1
CDR3: CSAMEGRSQHF
DNA: TGCAGTGCCATGGAGGGCCGATCCCAGCATTTT

size: few
J: TRBJ1-1
D: .
V: TRBV5-1
CDR3: CASSLTGPGTEAFF
DNA: TGCGCCAGCAGCTTAACGGGGCCAGGAACTGAAGCTTTCTTT

size: .
J: TRBJ2-2
D: TRBD1
V: TRBV4-2
CDR3: CASSQRDRDTGELFF
DNA: TGTGCCAGCAGCCAAAGGGACAGGGACACCGGGGAGCTGTTTTTT

size: .
J: TRBJ1-1
D: TRBD1
V: TRBV9
CDR3: CASSISGTEMMNTEAFF
DNA: TGTGCCAGCAGCATCTCCGGGACAGAGATGATGAACACTGAAGCTTTCTTT

size: once
J: TRBJ1-5
D: .
V: TRBV7-8
CDR3: CASTYAAASFNQPQHF
DNA: TGTGCCAGCACCTATGCGGCGGCCTCTTTTAATCAGCCCCAGCATTTT

size: .
J: TRBJ1-1
D: TRBD1
V: TRBV19
CDR3: CASSRQGNTEAFF
DNA: TGTGCCAGTAGTCGACAGGGAAACACTGAAGCTTTCTTT

size: .
J: TRBJ2-4
D: .
V: TRBV5-4
CDR3: CASSLGQDIQYF
DNA: TGTGCCAGCAGCTTGGGACAGGACATTCAGTACTTC

size: .
J: TRBJ1-2
D: .
V: TRBV2
CDR3: CAGSLRRGTDGYTF
DNA: TGTGCCGGCAGTCTACGGAGGGGGACGGATGGCTACACCTTC

size: few
J: TRBJ1-2
D: TRBD1
V: TRBV6-1
CDR3: CASTVAGGTEGYTF
DNA: TGTGCCAGCACAGTAGCAGGGGGCACGGAAGGCTACACCTTC

size: .
J: TRBJ2-1
D: .
V: TRBV28
CDR3: CASSSGQLSYNEQFF
DNA: TGTGCCAGCAGTTCCGGACAGCTCTCCTACAATGAGCAGTTCTTC

size: .
J: TRBJ2-1
D: .
V: TRBV10-2
CDR3: CASSPPGQQFF
DNA: TGCGCCAGCAGCCCCCCGGGACAGCAGTTCTTC